Presented here are 2 T cell receptor beta chains from one specimen sequenced in a study of cytomegalovirus exposure and HLA in healthy donors. It was with 60 Vbeta and 13 Jbeta primers that the PCR ran. The protocol was immunoSEQ multiplex PCR, while the TCRdb copy is restricted to in-frame clones and leaves out a portion. The sample lists about 95,000 clones, 65% to 80% seen once, with about 15% in the top ten. The sample consisted of PBMCs. The receptors come from a woman aged 45 to 65 in good health and CMV-seropositive.

The rearrangement joins TRBV28 to TRBJ1-1; D may be TRBD1 (6 bases). Germline V gene sequence: CDR1 MDHEN, CDR2 SYDVKM. V shed 4 bases and J shed 6 bases, with 15 bases lying between them. CDR3 length equals 14 residues. The CDR3 DNA reads TGTGCCAGCAGTTCCCAAGGGGGTACCGCTGAAGCTTTCTTT. Encoded protein: CASSSQGGTAEAFF. Full variable domain (remainder filled in from reference TRBV28 and TRBJ1-1): DVKVTQSSRYLVKRTGEKVFLECVQDMDHENMFWYRQDPGLGLRLIYFSYDVKMKEKGDIPEGYSVSREKKERFSLILESASTNQTSMYLCASSSQGGTAEAFFGQGTRLTVV.

Comment on this clone: Other DNA variants within this sample encode the same CDR3. The CDR3 is CASSVTTDSPLHF. The CDR3 DNA reads TGTGCCAGCAGCGTAACTACTGATTCACCCCTCCACTTT. The chain has TRBV9 and TRBJ1-6; no reliable D call. Germline loops: CDR1 SGDLS, CDR2 YYNGEE. This CDR3 contains 13 residues. Deletions cut 1 base from V and 8 bases from J, with 7 bases between.